The 22 T cell receptor beta chains below were found in one sample sequenced in a study of type 1 regulatory T cells. TCRdb used MiXCR to reprocess the reads, holding one entry per CDR3 protein. Among about 18,000 distinct CDR3 sequences, approximately 10% were seen once, and the ten largest hold under 3.5%. The sample consisted of CD4+ T cells, either the whole sample or a sorted fraction (not recorded which). These receptors were obtained from a human donor in good health.

This clonotype is judged medium-sized (0.01 to 0.1%). This chain connects TRBV20-1 to TRBJ1-1; no clear D. The CDR3 contains 15 residues. CDR1 DFQATT and CDR2 SNEGSKA come from the germline V gene (reference sequence). Trimming pared 3 bases from V and 1 base from J, leaving 15 bases between. CDR3 loop: CSASWPGRGNTEAFF. CDR3 in DNA: TGCAGTGCTAGCTGGCCTGGTCGGGGGAACACTGAAGCTTTCTTT.

This clonotype was observed many times. The gene calls are TRBV7-2 and TRBJ1-2, with D perhaps matching TRBD1 (5 bases). The CDR3 extends over 16 amino acids. Trimming cost V 0 bases and J 1 base, with 12 bases left between them. The V gene's germline CDR1 is SGHTA and CDR2 FQGNSA. The CDR3: CASSLALRGNNYGYTF. The DNA for the CDR3 is TGTGCCAGCAGCTTAGCGTTGAGGGGCAATAACTATGGCTACACCTTC.

V and J are TRBV6-5 and TRBJ1-2, with D uncertain. Germline values: CDR1 MNHEY, CDR2 SVGAGI. Between the trimmed V and J ends, which lost 6 bases and 5 bases, there was a span of 13 bases. CDR3 length: 13 amino acids. The CDR3 spells CASRSRRHYGYTF. The CDR3, as DNA: TGTGCCAGCAGGTCACGCAGGCATTATGGCTACACCTTC.

For this clonotype: With a much larger clone just one base away, this may be a read error. The chain couples TRBV5-6 to TRBJ1-2, with TRBD1 identical over 8 bases. CDR1 is SGHDT and CDR2 is YYEEEE in the germline V gene. The CDR3 loop spans 13 amino acids. The CDR3 coding sequence is TGTGCCAGCAGCTGGGACAGGAACTATGGCCACACCTTC. Translation gives CASSWDRNYGHTF. Full variable domain (outside the CDR3, taken from reference TRBV5-6 and TRBJ1-2): DAGVTQSPTHLIKTRGQQVTLRCSPKSGHDTVSWYQQALGQGPQFIFQYYEEEERQRGNFPDRFSGHQFPNYSSELNVNALLLGDSALYLCASSWDRNYGHTFGSGTRLTVV.

This clonotype has at least ten counts. The chain couples TRBV6-2 or TRBV6-3 to TRBJ2-7; 10 bases fit TRBD2. Germline values: CDR1 MNHEY, CDR2 SVGEGT. V trimming: 4 bases; J trimming: 6 bases; junction bases outside the gene matches: 6. The length of the CDR3 is 14 residues. The CDR3 DNA is TGTGCCAGCAGTTCTAGCGGGGGTTCTCTCGAGCAGTACTTC. Amino acid sequence: CASSSSGGSLEQYF.

This sequence joins TRBV6-1 and TRBJ2-7; 9 nucleotides match TRBD1. Losses at the gene ends were 2 bases for V and 6 bases for J; bases not matched to a gene: 5. Germline CDR1 and CDR2: MNHNS and SASEGT. This CDR3 region has 14 residues. The CDR3 reads CASSELGQGSEQYF. The CDR3 nucleotides are TGTGCCAGCAGTGAATTAGGACAGGGGAGCGAGCAGTACTTC.

The sample holds many counts of this clonotype. The rearrangement uses TRBV7-2 and TRBJ1-4; D is ambiguous. This CDR3 has 14 amino acids. V was clipped by 1 base and J by 3 bases, with 6 bases between them. Germline V gives CDR1 SGHTA, CDR2 FQGNSA. CDR3 amino acids: CASSLGGSNEKLFF. For the CDR3, the DNA is TGTGCCAGCAGCTTAGGGGGTTCTAATGAAAAACTGTTTTTT.

A word on this clonotype: A much larger clone differs by one base, so this may be a read error. The chain uses TRBV7-2 and TRBJ2-7; D ambiguous. Germline V gene data show CDR1 as SGHTA and CDR2 as FQGNSA. CDR3 length: 15 residues. CDR3 residues: CASGLGQATVYEQYF. The CDR3 DNA follows: TGTGCCAGCGGCTTAGGGCAAGCGACGGTCTACGAGCAGTACTTC.

This clonotype appeared many times. This sequence joins TRBV28 and TRBJ2-2; the match to TRBD2 covers 7 bases. The CDR3 covers 16 residues. Germline CDR1 is MDHEN and CDR2 is SYDVKM. The J segment lost 4 bases and the V segment lost 5 bases, leaving 10 bases of the junction unmatched. CDR3 protein: CASSAEPGTTTGELFF. CDR3 DNA sequence: TGTGCCAGCAGTGCGGAACCCGGGACTACCACCGGGGAGCTGTTTTTT.

This clonotype appeared many times. The rearrangement joins TRBV6-4 to TRBJ1-1, with 11 bases that match TRBD1. The CDR3 has 17 amino acids. CDR1 MRHNA and CDR2 SNTAGT come from the germline V gene. J gave up 2 bases and V 5 bases, and 10 bases lay outside the gene matches. In nucleotides, the CDR3 is TGTGCCAGCAGTCTCCGGGACAGGGGGGAACCAAACACTGAAGCTTTCTTT. Amino acids: CASSLRDRGEPNTEAFF.

This clonotype was seen ten or more times. This sequence joins TRBV20-1 and TRBJ1-3; no clear D gene. The CDR3 is made up of 13 amino acids. Germline V lookup: CDR1 DFQATT, CDR2 SNEGSKA (reference sequence). With 3 bases removed from V and 2 bases from J, the gap between germline ends came to 8 bases. This CDR3 reads CSASRGTGNTIYF. In nucleotides, the CDR3 is TGCAGTGCTAGTCGGGGAACTGGAAACACCATATATTTT.

This clonotype is judged medium-sized. The chain joins TRBV25-1 to TRBJ2-4; D is tentatively TRBD1 or TRBD2 (5 bases each). The CDR3 extends over 16 amino acids. The V end lost 4 bases, the J end lost 2 bases, and 15 bases lay between the germline ends. Looked up from germline, CDR1 is MGHDK and CDR2 is SYGVNS. The CDR3 bases are TGTGCCAGCAGTGTAGGGAGAAGGGGTTCCAAAAACATTCAGTACTTC. This encodes CASSVGRRGSKNIQYF.

This clonotype was counted many times. The rearrangement joins TRBV7-8 to TRBJ1-3; D perhaps matches TRBD1 (5 bases). This CDR3 region has 14 residues. V was shortened by 2 bases and J by 2 bases, with 7 bases between the two germline ends. Per the germline V gene, CDR1 is SGHVS and CDR2 is FQNEAQ. The CDR3 DNA is TGTGCCAGCAGCTTACGAGGGGCTGGAAACACCATATATTTT. Amino acid sequence: CASSLRGAGNTIYF.

This clonotype was detected ten times or more. The rearrangement joins TRBV3-1 to TRBJ2-5; tentatively, D is TRBD1 (8 bases). Per the germline V gene, CDR1 is LGHDT and CDR2 is YNNKEL (reference sequence). The CDR3 consists of 16 residues. V was trimmed by 1 base and J by 5 bases, leaving 17 bases between them. The CDR3 sequence: CASSQVSGTGQETQYF. CDR3 nucleotides: TGTGCCAGCAGCCAAGTAAGCGGGACAGGACAGGAGACCCAGTACTTC.

This clonotype was seen many times. V gene TRBV7-2 combines with J gene TRBJ1-1, with TRBD1 identical over 12 bases. CDR1 and CDR2 from the germline V gene are SGHTA and FQGNSA. The CDR3 is made up of 15 amino acids. After removal of 4 bases from V and 8 bases from J, the junction contained 8 bases not matched to a gene. DNA of the CDR3: TGTGCCAGCAGCTCGTTGGGGACAGGGGGCGCGGAAGCTTTCTTT. Its protein is CASSSLGTGGAEAFF.

This clonotype was observed at least ten times. V gene TRBV5-1 combines with J gene TRBJ2-3; TRBD1 or TRBD2 may be the D gene (5 bases each). V was clipped by 0 bases and J by 10 bases, with 18 bases between them. The CDR3 totals 15 residues. The germline V gene encodes CDR1 SGHRS and CDR2 YFSETQ. The CDR3 is CASSLDGALELAQYF. Here the CDR3 DNA reads TGCGCCAGCAGCTTGGATGGGGCACTAGAGTTAGCGCAGTATTTT.

In its sample, this clonotype was seen a few times. This sequence joins TRBV20-1 and TRBJ2-1; D is uncertain. V lost 2 bases and J 6 bases, leaving 5 bases between the germline ends. Germline V gives CDR1 DFQATT, CDR2 SNEGSKA (reference sequence). This CDR3 has 11 amino acids. Here the CDR3 reads CSARRTNEQFF. CDR3 nucleotides: TGCAGTGCTAGACGCACCAATGAGCAGTTCTTC.

This clonotype was observed many times. This sequence joins TRBV7-9 and TRBJ2-7; 8 bases are a match to TRBD1. CDR1 SEHNR and CDR2 FQNEAQ come from the germline V gene (reference sequence). The CDR3 is 12 residues long. Trimming removed 3 bases from V and 5 bases from J; junction bases left unmatched: 0. The CDR3 loop reads CASSLTGDEQYF. The CDR3 nucleotides read TGTGCCAGCAGCTTGACAGGGGACGAGCAGTACTTC.

At least ten counts were recorded for this clonotype. V gene TRBV5-1 combines with J gene TRBJ2-2, with a weak D call TRBD2 (5 bases). The CDR3 runs to 16 residues. V was pared by 5 bases and J by 7 bases, with 21 bases between. Per the germline V gene, CDR1 is SGHRS and CDR2 is YFSETQ. The CDR3 region has the DNA TGCGCCAGCAGTCCTACAATAAGTGGGAGTATCGGGGAGCTGTTTTTT. It specifies CASSPTISGSIGELFF.

Worth noting for this clonotype: The junction departs from the called germline gene at one end, perhaps through a read error. The chain is built from TRBV7-2 and TRBJ2-1, with 12 nucleotides matching TRBD2. Germline V CDR1 and CDR2: SGHTA, FQGNSA. The CDR3 is 12 amino acids. CDR3 amino acids: CASSLTSGRQSF. CDR3 nucleotide sequence: TGTGCCAGCAGCTTAACTAGCGGGAGGCAGTCCTTC.

V gene TRBV7-2 combines with J gene TRBJ2-3, with 9 positions matching TRBD2. CDR1 is SGHTA and CDR2 is FQGNSA in the germline V gene. This CDR3 has 15 residues. Trimming cost V 4 bases and J 1 base; bases outside gene matches: 3. The DNA for the CDR3 is TGTGCCAGCAGCTCTAGGACTAGCGGCACAGATACGCAGTATTTT. The encoded protein is CASSSRTSGTDTQYF.

This clonotype was counted at least ten times. The V and J genes are TRBV18 and TRBJ2-7; D ambiguous. There are 14 residues in the CDR3. Germline loops: CDR1 KGHSH, CDR2 LQKENI. V was pared by 2 bases and J by 5 bases, with 13 bases between. CDR3 in DNA: TGTGCCAGCTCACCATCCCCAATAATCGACGAGCAGTACTTC. It encodes CASSPSPIIDEQYF.